This record looks at one TCR beta chain sequence and its context. Germline values: CDR1 SGHRS, CDR2 YFSETQ. V lost 0 bases and J 6 bases, leaving 10 bases between the germline ends. The CDR3 covers 14 residues. TCRdb keeps only in-frame clones here, not all; method: immunoSEQ multiplex PCR. The data show some 48,000 clones, 80% to 85% seen once. This sample stems from a study of OX40 agonist ivuxolimab in advanced cancers. Sequenced material: CD4+ or CD8+ T cells sorted from blood, taken in a trial of the OX40 agonist ivuxolimab. The clonotype comes from an adult with an advanced solid tumor such as melanoma, head and neck, liver or kidney cancer. This chain links TRBV5-1 with TRBJ2-1; the D is unclear. CDR3 DNA: TGCGCCAGCAGCTTGGGGCCCCTTGGCAATGAGCAGTTCTTC. Translating it yields CASSLGPLGNEQFF.